Below are 31 T cell receptor beta chains sequenced from a single sample in a study of CD8 T cells in Susac syndrome. Roughly 0.45 to 1 ug RNA was reverse transcribed with random hexamers. TCRdb ran MiXCR on the immunoSEQ multiplex PCR reads and lists one entry per CDR3 protein. The sample shows more than 100,000 distinct CDR3 sequences, more than 90% of them seen only once. Sample: CD4+ T cells from PBMCs. All receptors come from a human donor in good health.

The rearrangement joins TRBV28 to TRBJ2-5, with 7 bases aligning to TRBD1. Unmatched junction bases numbered 14, after V lost 3 bases and J lost 1 base. The CDR3 is made up of 18 amino acids. In germline, CDR1 is MDHEN, CDR2 SYDVKM. The CDR3 DNA is TGTGCCAGCAGTTTTTTTTCAACGGGAAGGGGGCTCCAAGAGACCCAGTACTTC. Translating it yields CASSFFSTGRGLQETQYF. The complete variable domain, with remaining parts taken from reference TRBV28 and TRBJ2-5, reads DVKVTQSSRYLVKRTGEKVFLECVQDMDHENMFWYRQDPGLGLRLIYFSYDVKMKEKGDIPEGYSVSREKKERFSLILESASTNQTSMYLCASSFFSTGRGLQETQYFGPGTRLLVL.

The chain carries TRBV4-2 and TRBJ2-2; TRBD1 is a possible D gene (6 bases). Between the trimmed V and J ends, which lost 0 bases and 7 bases, there was a span of 6 bases. In germline, CDR1 is LGHNA, CDR2 YNFKEQ. This CDR3 spans 13 amino acids. CDR3 nucleotide sequence: TGTGCCAGCAGCCAAGAAGGGGGCGGGGAGCTGTTTTTT. This sequence encodes CASSQEGGGELFF.

The chain links TRBV5-1 to TRBJ1-1, with D possibly being TRBD1 (6 bases). The CDR3 is 14 residues long. The germline V gene encodes CDR1 SGHRS and CDR2 YFSETQ. The ends were cut back, 5 bases at V and 1 base at J, with 12 bases in the middle. The CDR3 region has the DNA TGCGCCAGCAGAGCAGGGGAGGGGAACACTGAAGCTTTCTTT. The encoded protein is CASRAGEGNTEAFF.

This clonotype was seen just once. The V gene is TRBV3-1, the J gene TRBJ2-7, with 7 bases aligning to TRBD2. The CDR3 length is 13 residues. The V and J ends lost 1 base and 5 bases, in that order; junction bases with no gene match: 2. Germline loops: CDR1 LGHDT, CDR2 YNNKEL (reference sequence). CDR3 bases: TGTGCCAGCAGCCAAGTGGGGGGGAACGAGCAGTACTTC. It codes for CASSQVGGNEQYF.

The genes are TRBV19 and TRBJ1-5; D is uncertain. V was cut by 7 bases and J by 4 bases, with 14 bases left in between. This CDR3 region has 14 residues. Germline V CDR1 and CDR2: LNHDA, SQIVND (reference sequence). The CDR3 loop reads CASNVGNSNQPQHF. CDR3 bases: TGTGCCAGTAATGTCGGGAATAGTAATCAGCCCCAGCATTTT.

The V and J genes are TRBV7-9 and TRBJ2-5, with 13 nucleotides matching TRBD2. The CDR3 is 14 residues long. CDR1 and CDR2 from the germline V gene are SEHNR and FQNEAQ (reference sequence). V dropped 5 bases and J dropped 13; count of bases not matched to a gene: 10. The CDR3 reads CASSTRTSGSPMYF. CDR3 DNA sequence: TGTGCCAGCAGCACGCGGACTAGCGGGAGCCCAATGTACTTC. Supplemented by reference TRBV7-9 and TRBJ2-5, the full variable domain reads DTGVSQNPRHKITKRGQNVTFRCDPISEHNRLYWYRQTLGQGPEFLTYFQNEAQLEKSRLLSDRFSAERPKGSFSTLEIQRTEQGDSAMYLCASSTRTSGSPMYFGPGTRLLVL.

J is TRBJ1-5 and V is TRBV30; the D is unclear. This CDR3 spans 15 amino acids. CDR1 is GTSNPN, CDR2 SVGIG, per germline (reference sequence). V was pared by 1 base and J by 0 bases, with 10 bases between. The CDR3 spells CAWSAGERSNQPQHF. CDR3 in DNA: TGTGCCTGGAGTGCCGGTGAACGTAGCAATCAGCCCCAGCATTTT.

The chain combines TRBV23-1 with TRBJ1-2; 10 nucleotides line up with TRBD1. TRBV23-1 is an ORF, with its function uncertain. Trimming took 2 bases from V and 2 from J; bases not matched to a gene: 11. The CDR3 runs to 18 residues. Here the CDR3 reads CASSQRGGQGTTNYGYTF. Written as DNA, the CDR3 is TGCGCCAGCAGTCAAAGGGGGGGACAGGGGACCACCAACTATGGCTACACCTTC.

V and J are TRBV7-9 and TRBJ2-6; no definite D call. This CDR3 has 13 residues. Germline CDR1 and CDR2: SEHNR and FQNEAQ (reference sequence). V lost 6 bases and J 2 bases, leaving 5 bases between the germline ends. CDR3 DNA: TGTGCCAGCAGTCTAACTGGGGCCAACGTCCTGACTTTC. It codes for CASSLTGANVLTF.

Only one count was recorded for this clonotype. The rearrangement links TRBV29-1 to TRBJ2-1; 7 bases are shared with TRBD2. Germline CDR1 reads SQVTM; CDR2 reads ANQGSEA. This CDR3 contains 14 residues. V lost 5 bases, J lost 2 bases, and 6 bases stayed unmatched. The CDR3 region has the DNA TGCAGCGTTTTGATTGGGGGGGCCTACAATGAGCAGTTCTTC. Its translation: CSVLIGGAYNEQFF.

The chain is built from TRBV20-1 and TRBJ2-1; 8 bases map to TRBD2. CDR1 and CDR2 from the germline V gene are DFQATT and SNEGSKA (reference sequence). The CDR3 is made up of 15 amino acids. V gave up 5 bases and J gave up 0 bases; unmatched junction bases: 6. The CDR3 nucleotides are TGCAGTGCTCCTTACGGGACTAGCTCCTACAATGAGCAGTTCTTC. Protein product: CSAPYGTSSYNEQFF.

The V gene is TRBV28, the J gene TRBJ2-7; D not certain. This CDR3 region has 14 residues. Trimming removed 4 bases at V and 1 base at J, with 11 bases between. The germline CDR1 and CDR2 sequences are MDHEN and SYDVKM. The CDR3 region has the DNA TGTGCCAGCAGTTACACCTTCCTTTCCTACGAGCAGTACTTC. It encodes CASSYTFLSYEQYF. Full variable domain (remainder filled in from reference TRBV28 and TRBJ2-7): DVKVTQSSRYLVKRTGEKVFLECVQDMDHENMFWYRQDPGLGLRLIYFSYDVKMKEKGDIPEGYSVSREKKERFSLILESASTNQTSMYLCASSYTFLSYEQYFGPGTRLTVT.

V usage is TRBV15 and J usage is TRBJ2-2, with 7 bases fitting TRBD2. J lost 7 bases, V lost 4 bases, and 12 bases had no gene match. The CDR3 consists of 16 residues. Germline lookup yields CDR1 LNHNV and CDR2 YYDKDF (reference sequence). The CDR3 loop is CATSNRLAVGGGELFF. CDR3 in DNA: TGTGCCACCAGCAATCGTCTAGCGGTAGGAGGCGGGGAGCTGTTTTTT.

The V and J genes are TRBV25-1 and TRBJ2-5, with no clear D. Trimming left V 6 bases short and J 5 bases short, with 7 bases between. Germline CDR1 is MGHDK and CDR2 is SYGVNS. The CDR3 contains 11 residues. CDR3 sequence reads: CASRIGETQYF. The CDR3 bases are TGTGCCAGCAGAATTGGCGAGACCCAGTACTTC.

The rearrangement uses TRBV2 and TRBJ2-7, with D perhaps matching TRBD2 (5 bases). The CDR3 spans 12 residues. V lost 10 bases and J 6 bases, leaving 16 bases between the germline ends. CDR1 is SNHLY and CDR2 is FYNNEI in the germline V gene. CDR3: CAISGGPSEQYF. As DNA, the CDR3 is TGTGCCATTTCAGGAGGTCCCTCCGAGCAGTACTTC. Full variable domain (remainder filled in from reference TRBV2 and TRBJ2-7): EPEVTQTPSHQVTQMGQEVILRCVPISNHLYFYWYRQILGQKVEFLVSFYNNEISEKSEIFDDQFSVERPDGSNFTLKIRSTKLEDSAMYFCAISGGPSEQYFGPGTRLTVT.

The count of this clonotype is one. This sequence joins TRBV29-1 and TRBJ1-4; unclear D gene. Germline-derived CDR1 and CDR2 are SQVTM and ANQGSEA. The CDR3 is made up of 12 amino acids. V was trimmed by 6 bases and J by 7 bases, leaving 12 bases between them. The DNA for the CDR3 is TGCAGCGTCGACTCAGGAGGTGAAAAACTGTTTTTT. Its translation: CSVDSGGEKLFF.

The chain employs TRBV29-1 and TRBJ2-7; TRBD2 aligns across 8 bases. CDR3 length equals 13 residues. Germline V lookup: CDR1 SQVTM, CDR2 ANQGSEA. V lost 2 bases, J lost 9 bases, and 9 bases stayed unmatched. Here the CDR3 reads CSVETGRAGGQYF. In nucleotides, the CDR3 is TGCAGCGTTGAAACCGGGAGGGCCGGGGGGCAGTACTTC.

The chain links TRBV5-1 to TRBJ2-5; D is possibly TRBD1 or TRBD2 (5 bases each). Trimming took off 4 bases at V and 5 bases at J, with 15 bases between the two ends. Germline V gives CDR1 SGHRS, CDR2 YFSETQ. The CDR3 extends over 14 amino acids. In DNA, the CDR3 is TGCGCCAGCAGCCTCGGGACGGTGTGGGAGACCCAGTACTTC. It translates to CASSLGTVWETQYF.

J is TRBJ2-1 and V is TRBV12-3 or TRBV12-4, with 13 nucleotides matching TRBD2. The CDR3 covers 15 residues. Trimming cost V 4 bases and J 7 bases; bases outside gene matches: 4. The CDR3 nucleotides read TGTGCCAGCAGTTCACTAGCGGGAGGGGGTAATGAGCAGTTCTTC. It specifies CASSSLAGGGNEQFF.

The chain joins TRBV28 to TRBJ2-2, with a weak D call TRBD1 (5 bases). Germline loops: CDR1 MDHEN, CDR2 SYDVKM. The CDR3 length is 16 residues. The ends were cut back, 1 base at V and 5 bases at J, with 14 bases in the middle. CDR3 DNA: TGTGCCAGCAGTTTATATCAGGGAATGCGTACCGGGGAGCTGTTTTTT. The encoded protein is CASSLYQGMRTGELFF. Drawing the rest from reference TRBV28 and TRBJ2-2, the complete variable domain is DVKVTQSSRYLVKRTGEKVFLECVQDMDHENMFWYRQDPGLGLRLIYFSYDVKMKEKGDIPEGYSVSREKKERFSLILESASTNQTSMYLCASSLYQGMRTGELFFGEGSRLTVL.

This clonotype was seen only a few times. The rearrangement uses TRBV3-1 and TRBJ2-7; 7 positions match TRBD1. Germline CDR1 reads LGHDT; CDR2 reads YNNKEL (reference sequence). The CDR3 covers 13 residues. The V and J ends lost 4 bases and 10 bases, in that order; junction bases with no gene match: 10. CDR3 DNA: TGTGCCAGCAGCCCGCTTGACAGGGCGCCACAGTACTTC. Translation gives CASSPLDRAPQYF.

The V and J genes are TRBV7-2 and TRBJ2-4, with 7 bases matching TRBD1. The germline V gene encodes CDR1 SGHTA and CDR2 FQGNSA. The CDR3 has 18 residues. The ends lost 3 bases at V and 0 bases at J; junction bases unmatched: 11. As DNA, the CDR3 is TGTGCCAGCAGCTTCGGGGACAGTCAACTTCTAGCCAAAAACATTCAGTACTTC. Translation: CASSFGDSQLLAKNIQYF.

The rearrangement links TRBV2 to TRBJ2-5; D may correspond to TRBD1 or TRBD2 (6 bases each). The CDR3 extends over 14 amino acids. Between the trimmed V and J ends, which lost 5 bases and 5 bases, there was a span of 15 bases. CDR1 and CDR2 (germline): SNHLY, FYNNEI. CDR3 nucleotide sequence: TGTGCCAGCAGTCGATGGAGGGGGTCCGAGACCCAGTACTTC. This gives the protein CASSRWRGSETQYF.

The count of this clonotype is one. The gene calls are TRBV7-9 and TRBJ1-2; D unresolved. The V gene lost 2 bases and the J gene lost 9 bases, with 10 bases spanning the gap. Per the germline V gene, CDR1 is SEHNR and CDR2 is FQNEAQ (reference sequence). The CDR3 has 12 residues. The CDR3 sequence is CASSLRADSYTF. The CDR3 DNA reads as TGTGCCAGCAGCTTACGGGCAGATAGCTACACCTTC.

CDR3 in amino acids: CASSLGQGGDTGELFF. CDR3 in DNA: TGCGCCAGCAGCTTGGGCCAGGGAGGGGACACCGGGGAGCTGTTTTTT. The genes are TRBV5-1 and TRBJ2-2; 7 nucleotides match TRBD2. With V trimmed by 0 bases and J by 3 bases, 5 bases remained unmatched. Per germline, CDR1 SGHRS and CDR2 YFSETQ. The CDR3 totals 16 residues. Combining the CDR3 with reference TRBV5-1 and TRBJ2-2 gives the whole variable domain KAGVTQTPRYLIKTRGQQVTLSCSPISGHRSVSWYQQTPGQGLQFLFEYFSETQRNKGNFPGRFSGRQFSNSRSEMNVSTLELGDSALYLCASSLGQGGDTGELFFGEGSRLTVL.

V is TRBV5-6 and J is TRBJ2-1; D perhaps matches TRBD1 (6 bases). V was pared by 1 base and J by 3 bases, with 14 bases between. Per the germline V gene, CDR1 is SGHDT and CDR2 is YYEEEE. The CDR3 length is 16 residues. CDR3 in DNA: TGTGCCAGCAGCTTGAGAGGGGGACACTACTACAATGAGCAGTTCTTC. Translation: CASSLRGGHYYNEQFF. The complete variable domain, with remaining parts taken from reference TRBV5-6 and TRBJ2-1, reads DAGVTQSPTHLIKTRGQQVTLRCSPKSGHDTVSWYQQALGQGPQFIFQYYEEEERQRGNFPDRFSGHQFPNYSSELNVNALLLGDSALYLCASSLRGGHYYNEQFFGPGTRLTVL.

The rearrangement links TRBV20-1 to TRBJ2-5; no reliable D call. The ends were cut back, 3 bases at V and 1 base at J, with 12 bases in the middle. The CDR3 runs 14 residues. Per the germline V gene, CDR1 is DFQATT and CDR2 is SNEGSKA (reference sequence). CDR3 DNA: TGCAGTGCTAGCTGGCGGCCGCTCCAAGAGACCCAGTACTTC. Translating it yields CSASWRPLQETQYF.

The V call is TRBV3-1, the J call TRBJ2-5; D gene uncertain. The CDR3 has 14 amino acids. Germline lookup yields CDR1 LGHDT and CDR2 YNNKEL (reference sequence). The V and J ends lost 7 bases and 3 bases respectively, with 15 bases between them. The CDR3 DNA follows: TGTGCCAGCACCAAGAGACCCAACGAAGAGACCCAGTACTTC. Its protein is CASTKRPNEETQYF.

The V and J genes are TRBV20-1 and TRBJ2-1, with 11 bases identical to TRBD2. J gave up 7 bases and V 0 bases, and 8 bases lay outside the gene matches. The CDR3 runs to 16 residues. The germline gives CDR1 DFQATT, CDR2 SNEGSKA (reference sequence). DNA of the CDR3: TGCAGTGCTAGAGATTCCACTAGCGGGAGTGGTAATGAGCAGTTCTTC. This encodes CSARDSTSGSGNEQFF.

The gene calls are TRBV6-2 or TRBV6-3 and TRBJ1-5, with D uncertain. V dropped 5 bases and J dropped 0 bases, with 14 bases sitting between them. CDR3 length: 16 amino acids. The germline gives CDR1 MNHEY, CDR2 SVGEGT. The CDR3 nucleotides read TGTGCCAGCAGTCACCTTGGGAGCGATAGCAATCAGCCCCAGCATTTT. Translating gives CASSHLGSDSNQPQHF.

The chain joins TRBV5-1 to TRBJ1-5; D call uncertain. The V and J ends lost 5 bases and 4 bases respectively, with 10 bases between them. Germline CDR1 is SGHRS and CDR2 is YFSETQ. This CDR3 spans 13 amino acids. Here the CDR3 DNA reads TGCGCCAGCAGTGCAGCCGAGAATCAGCCCCAGCATTTT. Residues: CASSAAENQPQHF.